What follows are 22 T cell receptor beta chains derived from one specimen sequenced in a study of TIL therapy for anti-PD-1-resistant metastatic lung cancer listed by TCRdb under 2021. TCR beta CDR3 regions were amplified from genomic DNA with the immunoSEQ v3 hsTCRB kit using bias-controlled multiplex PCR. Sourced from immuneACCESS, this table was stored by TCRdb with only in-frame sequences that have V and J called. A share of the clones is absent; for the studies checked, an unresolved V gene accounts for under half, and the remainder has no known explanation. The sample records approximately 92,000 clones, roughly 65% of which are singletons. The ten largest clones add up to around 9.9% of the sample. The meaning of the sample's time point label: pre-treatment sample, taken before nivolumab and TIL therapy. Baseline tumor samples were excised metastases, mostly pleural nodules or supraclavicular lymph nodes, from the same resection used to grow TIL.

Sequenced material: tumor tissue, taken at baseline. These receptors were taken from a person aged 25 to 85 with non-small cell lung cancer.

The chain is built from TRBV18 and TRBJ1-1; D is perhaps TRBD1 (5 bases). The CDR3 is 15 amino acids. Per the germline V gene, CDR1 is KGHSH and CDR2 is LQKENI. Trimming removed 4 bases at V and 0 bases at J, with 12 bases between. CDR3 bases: TGTGCCAGCTCACAAGTTGACAGCCTGAACACTGAAGCTTTCTTT. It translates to CASSQVDSLNTEAFF.

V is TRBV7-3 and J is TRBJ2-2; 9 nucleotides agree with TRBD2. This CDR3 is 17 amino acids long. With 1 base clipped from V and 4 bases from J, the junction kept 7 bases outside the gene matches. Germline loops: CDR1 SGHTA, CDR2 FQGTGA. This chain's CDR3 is CASSLSGRGRLTGELFF. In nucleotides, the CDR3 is TGTGCCAGCAGCTTAAGCGGGAGGGGACGCCTCACCGGGGAGCTGTTTTTT. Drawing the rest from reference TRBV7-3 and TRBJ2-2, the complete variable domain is GAGVSQTPSNKVTEKGKYVELRCDPISGHTALYWYRQSLGQGPEFLIYFQGTGAADDSGLPNDRFFAVRPEGSVSTLKIQRTERGDSAVYLCASSLSGRGRLTGELFFGEGSRLTVL.

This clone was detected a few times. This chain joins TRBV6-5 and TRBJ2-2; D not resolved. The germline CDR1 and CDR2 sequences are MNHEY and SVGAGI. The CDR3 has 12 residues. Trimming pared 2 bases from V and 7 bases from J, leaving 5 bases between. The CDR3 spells CASSYMGGELFF. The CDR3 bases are TGTGCCAGCAGTTACATGGGCGGGGAGCTGTTTTTT.

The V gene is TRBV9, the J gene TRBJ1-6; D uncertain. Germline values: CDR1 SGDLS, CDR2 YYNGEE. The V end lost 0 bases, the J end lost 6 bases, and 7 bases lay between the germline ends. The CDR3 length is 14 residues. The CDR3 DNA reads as TGTGCCAGCAGCGTAGGACTTCTTAATTCACCCCTCCACTTT. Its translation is CASSVGLLNSPLHF. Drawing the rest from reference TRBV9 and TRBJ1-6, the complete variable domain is DSGVTQTPKHLITATGQRVTLRCSPRSGDLSVYWYQQSLDQGLQFLIQYYNGEERAKGNILERFSAQQFPDLHSELNLSSLELGDSALYFCASSVGLLNSPLHFGNGTRLTVT.

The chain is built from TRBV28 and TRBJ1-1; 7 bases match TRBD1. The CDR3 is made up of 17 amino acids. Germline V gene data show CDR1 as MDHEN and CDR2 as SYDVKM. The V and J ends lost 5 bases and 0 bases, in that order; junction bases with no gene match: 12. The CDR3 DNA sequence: TGTGCCAGCAGTGCACGGACAGGCAGGGGCATGAACACTGAAGCTTTCTTT. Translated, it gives CASSARTGRGMNTEAFF.

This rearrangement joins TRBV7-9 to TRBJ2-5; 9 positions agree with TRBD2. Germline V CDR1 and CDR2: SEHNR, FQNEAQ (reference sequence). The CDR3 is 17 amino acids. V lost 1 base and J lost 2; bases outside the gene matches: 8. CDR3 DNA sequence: TGTGCCAGCAGCTTAGGGTTCGCGGGGGGGTCTCAAGAGACCCAGTACTTC. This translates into CASSLGFAGGSQETQYF.

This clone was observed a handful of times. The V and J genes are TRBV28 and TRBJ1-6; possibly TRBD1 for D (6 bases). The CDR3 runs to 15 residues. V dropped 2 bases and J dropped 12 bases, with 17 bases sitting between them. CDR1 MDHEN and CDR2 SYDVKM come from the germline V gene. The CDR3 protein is CASSLVWGAREPLHF. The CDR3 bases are TGTGCCAGCAGTTTAGTGTGGGGGGCGCGGGAACCCCTCCACTTT.

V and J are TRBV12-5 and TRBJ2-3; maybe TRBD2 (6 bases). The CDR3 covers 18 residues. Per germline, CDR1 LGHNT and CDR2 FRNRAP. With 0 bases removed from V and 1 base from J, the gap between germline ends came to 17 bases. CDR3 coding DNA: TGTGCTAGTGGTTTGGTCCGTGACGGGGCGGGACGCACAGATACGCAGTATTTT. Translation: CASGLVRDGAGRTDTQYF.

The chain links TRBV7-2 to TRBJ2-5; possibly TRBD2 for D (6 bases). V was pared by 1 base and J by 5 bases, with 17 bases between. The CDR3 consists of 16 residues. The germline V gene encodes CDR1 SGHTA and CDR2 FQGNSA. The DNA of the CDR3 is TGTGCCAGCAGCTTAGGAGTCTCCGGGGGACTTGAGACCCAGTACTTC. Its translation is CASSLGVSGGLETQYF.

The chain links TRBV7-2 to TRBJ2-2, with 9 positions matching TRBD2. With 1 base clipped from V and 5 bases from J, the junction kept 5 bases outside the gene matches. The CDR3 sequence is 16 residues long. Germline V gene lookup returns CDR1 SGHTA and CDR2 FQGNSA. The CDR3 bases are TGTGCCAGCAGCTTAGTGGCGGGGGGGCCGACCGGGGAGCTGTTTTTT. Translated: CASSLVAGGPTGELFF.

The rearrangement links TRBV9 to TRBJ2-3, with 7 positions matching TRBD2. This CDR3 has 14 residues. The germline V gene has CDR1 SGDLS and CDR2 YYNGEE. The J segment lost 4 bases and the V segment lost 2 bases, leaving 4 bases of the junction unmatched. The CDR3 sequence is CASSVGGNADTQYF. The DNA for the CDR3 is TGTGCCAGCAGCGTGGGAGGGAACGCAGATACGCAGTATTTT.

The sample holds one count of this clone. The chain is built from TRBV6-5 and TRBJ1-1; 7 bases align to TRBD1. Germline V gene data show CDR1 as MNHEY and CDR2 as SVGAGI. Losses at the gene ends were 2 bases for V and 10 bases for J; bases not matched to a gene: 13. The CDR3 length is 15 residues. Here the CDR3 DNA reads TGTGCCAGCAGTTACCCCGCCGGGACAGAGCAAATAGCTTTCTTT. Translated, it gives CASSYPAGTEQIAFF.

CDR3 protein: CSAEQETQYF. CDR3 coding DNA: TGCAGTGCTGAACAAGAGACCCAGTACTTC. The chain is built from TRBV20-1 and TRBJ2-5; no reliable D call. Germline CDR1 and CDR2: DFQATT and SNEGSKA (reference sequence). V lost 5 bases, J lost 2 bases, and 3 bases lay in between. The length of the CDR3 is 10 residues.

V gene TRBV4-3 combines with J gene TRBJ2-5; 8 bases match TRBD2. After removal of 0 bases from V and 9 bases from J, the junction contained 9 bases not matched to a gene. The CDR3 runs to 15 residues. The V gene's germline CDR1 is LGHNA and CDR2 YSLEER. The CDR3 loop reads CASSQEGTRGGAQYF. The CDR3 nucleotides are TGCGCCAGCAGCCAAGAAGGGACTAGAGGGGGGGCCCAGTACTTC.

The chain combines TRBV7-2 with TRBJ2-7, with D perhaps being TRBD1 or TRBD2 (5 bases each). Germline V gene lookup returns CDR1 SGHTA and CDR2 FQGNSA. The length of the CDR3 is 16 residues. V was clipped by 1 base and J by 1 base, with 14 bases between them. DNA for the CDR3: TGTGCCAGCAGCTTAGGAGGGGCAGGGTGGTCCTACGAGCAGTACTTC. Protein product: CASSLGGAGWSYEQYF.

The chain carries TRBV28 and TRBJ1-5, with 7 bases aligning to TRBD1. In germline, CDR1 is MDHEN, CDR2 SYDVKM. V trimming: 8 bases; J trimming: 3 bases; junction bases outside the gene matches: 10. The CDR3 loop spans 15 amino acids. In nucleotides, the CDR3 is TGTGCCAGCTTCGACCAGGGGGGGCCCAATCAGCCCCAGCATTTT. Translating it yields CASFDQGGPNQPQHF.

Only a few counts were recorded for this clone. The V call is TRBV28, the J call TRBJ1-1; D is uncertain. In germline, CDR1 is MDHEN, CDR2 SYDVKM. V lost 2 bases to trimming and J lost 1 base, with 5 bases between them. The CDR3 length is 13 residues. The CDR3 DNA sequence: TGTGCCAGCAGTTTAATATCGAACACTGAAGCTTTCTTT. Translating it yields CASSLISNTEAFF.

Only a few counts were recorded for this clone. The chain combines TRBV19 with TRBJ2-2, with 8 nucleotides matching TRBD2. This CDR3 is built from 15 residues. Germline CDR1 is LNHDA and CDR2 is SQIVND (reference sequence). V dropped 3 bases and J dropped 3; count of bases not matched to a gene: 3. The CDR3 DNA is TGTGCCAGTAGTATTCCGGGGGGGCACACCGGGGAGCTGTTTTTT. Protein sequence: CASSIPGGHTGELFF.

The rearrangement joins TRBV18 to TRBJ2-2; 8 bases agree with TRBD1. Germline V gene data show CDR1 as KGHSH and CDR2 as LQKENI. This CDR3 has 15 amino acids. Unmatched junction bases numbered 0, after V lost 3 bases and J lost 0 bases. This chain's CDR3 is CASSPTGANTGELFF. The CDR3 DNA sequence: TGTGCCAGCTCACCGACAGGGGCGAACACCGGGGAGCTGTTTTTT. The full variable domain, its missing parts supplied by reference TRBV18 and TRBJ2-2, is NAGVMQNPRHLVRRRGQEARLRCSPMKGHSHVYWYRQLPEEGLKFMVYLQKENIIDESGMPKERFSAEFPKEGPSILRIQQVVRGDSAAYFCASSPTGANTGELFFGEGSRLTVL.

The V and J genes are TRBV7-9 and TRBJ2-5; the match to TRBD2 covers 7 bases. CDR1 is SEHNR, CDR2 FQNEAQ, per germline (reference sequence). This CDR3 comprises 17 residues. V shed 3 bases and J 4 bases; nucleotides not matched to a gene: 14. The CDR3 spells CASSFPTGTTRRETQYF. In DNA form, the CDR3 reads TGTGCCAGCAGCTTCCCAACCGGGACTACGAGAAGAGAGACCCAGTACTTC.

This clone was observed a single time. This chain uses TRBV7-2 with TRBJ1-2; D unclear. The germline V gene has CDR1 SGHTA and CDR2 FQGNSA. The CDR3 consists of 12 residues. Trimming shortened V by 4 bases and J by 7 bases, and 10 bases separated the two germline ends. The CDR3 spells CASSSLRGGYTF. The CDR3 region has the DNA TGTGCCAGCAGCTCTCTACGGGGTGGCTACACCTTC.

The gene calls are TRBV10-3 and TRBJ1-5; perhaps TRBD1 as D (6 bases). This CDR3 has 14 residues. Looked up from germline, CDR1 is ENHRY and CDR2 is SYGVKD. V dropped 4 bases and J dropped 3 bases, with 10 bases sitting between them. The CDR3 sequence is CAISAAGVNQPQHF. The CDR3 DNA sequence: TGTGCCATCAGTGCAGCAGGGGTCAATCAGCCCCAGCATTTT.